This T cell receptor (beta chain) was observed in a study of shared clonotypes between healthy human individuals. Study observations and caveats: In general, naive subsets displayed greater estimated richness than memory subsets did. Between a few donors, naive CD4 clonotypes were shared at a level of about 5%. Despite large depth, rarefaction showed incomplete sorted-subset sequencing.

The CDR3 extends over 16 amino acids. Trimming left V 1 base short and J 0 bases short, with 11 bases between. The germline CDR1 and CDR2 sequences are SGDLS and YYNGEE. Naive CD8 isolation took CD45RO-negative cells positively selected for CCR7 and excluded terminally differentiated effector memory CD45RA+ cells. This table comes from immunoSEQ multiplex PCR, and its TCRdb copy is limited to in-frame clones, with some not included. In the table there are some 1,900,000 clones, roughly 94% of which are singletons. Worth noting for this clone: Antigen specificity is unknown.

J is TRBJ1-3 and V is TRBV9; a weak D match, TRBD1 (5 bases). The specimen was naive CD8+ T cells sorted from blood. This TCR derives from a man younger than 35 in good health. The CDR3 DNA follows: TGTGCCAGCAGCGTATATACAGGATTCTCTGGAAACACCATATATTTT. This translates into CASSVYTGFSGNTIYF.